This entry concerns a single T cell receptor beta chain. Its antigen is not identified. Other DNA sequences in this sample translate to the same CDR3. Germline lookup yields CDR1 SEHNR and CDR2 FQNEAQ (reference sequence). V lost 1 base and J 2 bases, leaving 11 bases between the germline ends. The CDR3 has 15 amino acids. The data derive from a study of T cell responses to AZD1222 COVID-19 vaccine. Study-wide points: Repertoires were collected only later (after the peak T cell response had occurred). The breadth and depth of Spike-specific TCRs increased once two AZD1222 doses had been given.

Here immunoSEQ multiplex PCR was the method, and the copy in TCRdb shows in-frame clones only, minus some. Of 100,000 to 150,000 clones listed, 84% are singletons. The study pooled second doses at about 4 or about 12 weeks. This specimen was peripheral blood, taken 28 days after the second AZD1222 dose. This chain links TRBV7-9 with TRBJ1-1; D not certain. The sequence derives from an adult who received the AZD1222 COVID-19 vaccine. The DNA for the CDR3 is TGTGCCAGCAGCTTAGTCTCAGGACGCAACACTGAAGCTTTCTTT. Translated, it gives CASSLVSGRNTEAFF.